This T cell receptor (beta chain) was documented in a study of technical replicates of blood from several donors. Trimming left V 6 bases short and J 1 base short, with 9 bases between. The length of the CDR3 is 13 residues. Germline loops: CDR1 SGHTA, CDR2 FQGTGA. The table came from immunoSEQ multiplex PCR; TCRdb's copy has only in-frame clones and leaves some out. The repertoire includes over 70,000 clones, roughly 92% of them detected once, and roughly 0.39% sits in the top ten. The source of this sequence is a human donor in good health. Sequencing input: T cells isolated from PBMCs. V is TRBV7-3 and J is TRBJ1-1; D might be TRBD1 (6 bases). In nucleotides, the CDR3 is TGTGCCAGCAGTACGGACAGGAACACTGAAGCTTTCTTT. Protein sequence: CASSTDRNTEAFF.